The present entry profiles one T cell receptor (beta chain) with its context. Its antigen remains unidentified. This entry comes from a study of blood T cell dynamics during melanoma immunotherapy. Study-wide points: PBMC repertoires of eventual disease-control patients split at W3 into clonality or diversity gains.

Generated by immunoSEQ multiplex PCR, the TCRdb table keeps only in-frame clones and is missing some. The data show some 15,000 clones, 90% to 95% seen once. Time point indicated: pre-treatment baseline. Samples come from before therapy and from week 3 after the first blockade cycle. Response was assessed by RECIST 1.1 at 12 weeks, except a couple of rapid progressors. V was cut by 0 bases and J by 5 bases, with 10 bases left in between. The CDR3 has 14 residues. Germline-derived CDR1 and CDR2 are MNHEY and SVGAGI. This clonotype originated in a human donor with melanoma. Sequencing used blood, obtained from a patient treated with checkpoint blockade. The V call is TRBV6-5, the J call TRBJ1-1; tentatively, D is TRBD1 (5 bases). CDR3: CASSYSDGGTEAFF. The CDR3 region has the DNA TGTGCCAGCAGTTACTCCGACGGGGGGACTGAAGCTTTCTTT.